The T cell receptor beta chain under discussion was sequenced for a study of post-analysis software for immune sequencing data. The CDR3 is 13 residues long. V was trimmed by 3 bases and J by 7 bases, leaving 10 bases between them. CDR1 and CDR2 from the germline V gene are DFQATT and SNEGSKA (reference sequence). cDNA libraries for TCR beta contained unique molecular identifiers. TCRdb reanalysed the PCR reads using MiXCR and keeps one entry per CDR3 protein. Found here are about 540,000 distinct CDR3 sequences, 30% to 40% of them singletons; the top ten hold 6%. Concerning this clonotype: The antigen remains unidentified.

Overall study results and limits: In patients, five TRBV segments were more frequent than in controls, with TRBV5-6, TRBV5-1 and TRBV20-1 among them.

The sequencing sample was made of blood. The origin of this receptor is a girl aged 2-17 years with multiple sclerosis. This chain links TRBV20-1 with TRBJ1-6, with D unresolved. In DNA form, the CDR3 reads TGCAGTGCTAGTCTATCGGGGAATTCACCCCTCCACTTT. Amino acids: CSASLSGNSPLHF.